What follows are 32 T cell receptor beta chains derived from one specimen sequenced in a study of graft-versus-host responses after intestinal transplantation. The method was immunoSEQ multiplex PCR; TCRdb's version includes in-frame clones alone and lacks a portion of them. In the table there are over 15,000 clones, about a third of which are singletons. Sequencing used alloreactive CD4+ T cells from a mixed lymphocyte reaction culture, obtained before transplantation. Sample subset: CFSE-low proliferating T cells sorted from approximately 6-day pre-transplant mixed lymphocyte reaction (GvH or HvG direction). The receptors derive from a human patient who was an organ donor for intestinal transplantation.

Only one count was recorded for this clone. The chain recombines TRBV6-1 with TRBJ2-3; TRBD1 agrees at 11 bases. The CDR3 runs 14 residues. Germline CDR1 and CDR2: MNHNS and SASEGT. In nucleotides, the CDR3 is TGTGCGCTCGGACAGGGGGCCTCCACAGATACGCAGTATTTT. This translates into CALGQGASTDTQYF.

The rearrangement links TRBV27 to TRBJ1-4; no clear D gene. V was trimmed by 6 bases and J by 3 bases, leaving 14 bases between them. Germline CDR1 MNHEY, CDR2 SMNVEV (reference sequence). This CDR3 region has 15 residues. CDR3 protein: CASRGGLFSNEKLFF. CDR3 DNA sequence: TGTGCCAGCAGGGGCGGTCTTTTCTCTAATGAAAAACTGTTTTTT.

The sample holds a few counts of this clone. V is TRBV4-1 and J is TRBJ1-2; the D gene is possibly TRBD1 (5 bases). The length of the CDR3 is 14 residues. The germline V and J ends were trimmed by 0 bases and 2 bases, with 7 bases remaining between them. Germline V gene lookup returns CDR1 MGHRA and CDR2 YSYEKL. As DNA, the CDR3 is TGCGCCAGCAGCCAAGATTACAGGAACTATGGCTACACCTTC. As protein: CASSQDYRNYGYTF.

This chain connects TRBV5-1 to TRBJ2-7; no clear D gene. Trimming removed 0 bases at V and 5 bases at J, with 3 bases between. This CDR3 comprises 11 residues. Germline loops: CDR1 SGHRS, CDR2 YFSETQ. The CDR3 nucleotides read TGCGCCAGCAGCTTGGATCACGAGCAGTACTTC. Protein sequence: CASSLDHEQYF.

This clone was observed a handful of times. The V call is TRBV5-1, the J call TRBJ2-1, with a possible D match to TRBD1 (5 bases). Deletions cut 2 bases from V and 6 bases from J, with 9 bases between. Germline values: CDR1 SGHRS, CDR2 YFSETQ. The CDR3 spans 13 residues. Here the CDR3 reads CASSFGATNEQFF. The CDR3 coding sequence is TGCGCCAGCAGCTTTGGGGCTACCAATGAGCAGTTCTTC.

Regarding this clone: The sample contains more than one DNA sequence encoding this CDR3. The rearrangement links TRBV7-9 to TRBJ2-3; 16 bases line up with TRBD2. V gave up 3 bases and J gave up 0 bases; unmatched junction bases: 6. This CDR3 region has 19 residues. Germline CDR1 is SEHNR and CDR2 is FQNEAQ (reference sequence). The CDR3 DNA follows: TGTGCCAGCAGCTTTCCGGGACTAGCGGGAGGGCGGAGCACAGATACGCAGTATTTT. This translates into CASSFPGLAGGRSTDTQYF.

The rearrangement uses TRBV4-1 and TRBJ2-1; TRBD2 is a possible D gene (5 bases). CDR3 size: 19 residues. The ends were cut back, 4 bases at V and 0 bases at J, with 22 bases in the middle. Germline loops: CDR1 MGHRA, CDR2 YSYEKL. The CDR3 protein is CASSPYKIQRGSSYNEQFF. CDR3 nucleotide sequence: TGCGCCAGCAGCCCTTACAAGATACAACGGGGAAGCTCCTACAATGAGCAGTTCTTC.

CDR3 sequence reads: CASSQDLGPRGDEQFF. CDR3 sequence (DNA): TGCGCCAGCAGCCAAGATTTAGGCCCCCGGGGGGATGAGCAGTTCTTC. The chain links TRBV4-3 to TRBJ2-1, with 7 bases matching TRBD2. The CDR3 spans 16 residues. V trimming: 0 bases; J trimming: 8 bases; junction bases outside the gene matches: 10. Per germline, CDR1 LGHNA and CDR2 YSLEER.

This clone was seen only a few times. V and J are TRBV19 and TRBJ2-7; the match to TRBD2 covers 8 bases. The CDR3 covers 15 residues. Trimming removed 1 base from V and 4 bases from J; junction bases left unmatched: 6. From germline, CDR1 is LNHDA and CDR2 SQIVND (reference sequence). The CDR3 sequence: CASSIVPASGYEQYF. CDR3 coding DNA: TGTGCCAGTAGTATAGTTCCCGCTAGCGGGTACGAGCAGTACTTC.

This clone came up a few times. This may arise from a read error, as a much more abundant clone is one base away. This sequence joins TRBV6-1 and TRBJ1-2; D remains ambiguous. The CDR3 is made up of 15 amino acids. Looked up from germline, CDR1 is MNHNS and CDR2 is SASEGT. This CDR3 is CASSEHKPTNYGYPF. The CDR3 bases are TGTGCCAGCAGTGAACATAAACCCACTAACTATGGCTACCCCTTC.

The CDR3 DNA reads as TGTGCCAGCAGGACAGGATGGGGTAACACCGGGGAGCTGTTTTTT. Translating gives CASRTGWGNTGELFF. The rearrangement uses TRBV6-6 and TRBJ2-2; TRBD1 might be the D (6 bases). With 6 bases removed from V and 2 bases from J, the gap between germline ends came to 13 bases. The germline V gene encodes CDR1 MNHNY and CDR2 SVGAGI (reference sequence). The CDR3 has 15 residues.

This clone has just a few counts. This chain connects TRBV11-2 to TRBJ2-1; 8 bases line up with TRBD2. V gave up 4 bases and J gave up 5 bases; unmatched junction bases: 13. This CDR3 region has 17 residues. Per the germline V gene, CDR1 is SGHAT and CDR2 is FQNNGV. CDR3 region: CASSSTGSGSGNNEQFF. In nucleotides, the CDR3 is TGTGCCAGCAGCTCGACGGGCAGCGGGAGTGGGAACAATGAGCAGTTCTTC.

The chain uses TRBV19 and TRBJ2-1; D not certain. Germline values: CDR1 LNHDA, CDR2 SQIVND (reference sequence). The CDR3 covers 13 residues. Trimming left V 3 bases short and J 9 bases short, with 12 bases between. Here the CDR3 reads CASSIRLYSEQFF. The CDR3 nucleotides are TGTGCCAGTAGTATCAGGCTATACTCTGAGCAGTTCTTC.

This chain uses TRBV19 with TRBJ2-6; D remains ambiguous. The CDR3 length is 12 residues. Germline-derived CDR1 and CDR2 are LNHDA and SQIVND (reference sequence). Trimming took off 10 bases at V and 0 bases at J, with 4 bases between the two ends. CDR3: CATPSGANVLTF. CDR3 sequence (DNA): TGTGCCACCCCCTCTGGGGCCAACGTCCTGACTTTC.

V and J are TRBV7-3 and TRBJ2-7; TRBD2 agrees at 7 bases. Trimming at V came to 3 bases and at J to 2 bases, leaving 7 bases not matched to a gene. The CDR3 loop spans 15 amino acids. Germline values: CDR1 SGHTA, CDR2 FQGTGA. The DNA of the CDR3 is TGTGCCAGCAGCTTGGGTCTAGCGGAGCCCTACGAGCAGTACTTC. This encodes CASSLGLAEPYEQYF.

This sequence joins TRBV10-2 and TRBJ2-3, with D uncertain. CDR3 size: 16 residues. Trimming pared 0 bases from V and 0 bases from J, leaving 10 bases between. Germline lookup yields CDR1 WSHSY and CDR2 SAAADI. The CDR3 loop reads CASSESGYLSTDTQYF. The DNA of the CDR3 is TGCGCCAGCAGTGAGTCGGGCTACCTTAGCACAGATACGCAGTATTTT.

This clone was seen only a few times. For the CDR3, the DNA is TGTGCCAGCAGCACCTCCTACGAGCAGTACTTC. It codes for CASSTSYEQYF. V is TRBV11-3 and J is TRBJ2-7; D gene unclear. CDR1 and CDR2 (germline): SGHNT, YENEEA. Trimming took off 5 bases at V and 0 bases at J, with 2 bases between the two ends. CDR3 length equals 11 residues.

This sequence joins TRBV7-9 and TRBJ2-3; D is unclear. Trimming cost V 10 bases and J 2 bases, with 10 bases left between them. Germline CDR1 SEHNR, CDR2 FQNEAQ (reference sequence). CDR3 length equals 12 residues. The CDR3 region is CATGHLTDTQYF. The CDR3 region has the DNA TGTGCCACCGGGCACCTCACAGATACGCAGTATTTT.

The gene calls are TRBV19 and TRBJ2-7, with a tentative D call TRBD1 (6 bases). The CDR3 loop spans 14 amino acids. CDR1 is LNHDA, CDR2 SQIVND, per germline (reference sequence). Trimming took off 3 bases at V and 3 bases at J, with 12 bases between the two ends. The CDR3 loop is CASSIATGYYEQYF. CDR3 bases: TGTGCCAGTAGTATCGCAACAGGGTACTACGAGCAGTACTTC.

A few counts support this clone. The V call is TRBV23-1, the J call TRBJ1-2, with D perhaps matching TRBD1 (6 bases). TRBV23-1 is assigned to the ORF class and has an uncertain function. The CDR3 is made up of 16 amino acids. V dropped 0 bases and J dropped 7 bases, with 18 bases sitting between them. The CDR3, as DNA: TGCGCCAGCAGTCAATCTTTACCGGGACACAGTCTTGGCTACACCTTC. Protein: CASSQSLPGHSLGYTF.

V usage is TRBV5-1 and J usage is TRBJ2-7; 11 nucleotides line up with TRBD2. The V gene end was trimmed by 4 bases and the J gene end by 7 bases; junction bases not matched to a gene: 10. In germline, CDR1 is SGHRS, CDR2 YFSETQ. The CDR3 totals 15 residues. The CDR3 loop reads CASSLTSGKSREQYF. Written as DNA, the CDR3 is TGCGCCAGCAGCCTGACTAGCGGGAAATCGAGAGAGCAGTACTTC.

The chain has TRBV5-5 and TRBJ1-2; D possibly corresponds to TRBD1 (5 bases). Germline V gene lookup returns CDR1 SGHKS and CDR2 YYEKEE (reference sequence). There are 15 residues in the CDR3. V lost 3 bases to trimming and J lost 7 bases, with 19 bases between them. CDR3 in DNA: TGTGCCAGCAGCTCGGACACCGTCCTATTAGGTGGCTACACCTTC. It specifies CASSSDTVLLGGYTF.

This clone was picked up a small number of times. The chain uses TRBV28 and TRBJ2-7; TRBD1 aligns across 8 bases. The CDR3 consists of 14 residues. V lost 5 bases and J lost 0; bases outside the gene matches: 3. Germline V gene lookup returns CDR1 MDHEN and CDR2 SYDVKM. DNA for the CDR3: TGTGCCAGCAGTGGACAGGGTAGCTCCTACGAGCAGTACTTC. Residues: CASSGQGSSYEQYF.

There are a few counts of this clone. V usage is TRBV7-9 and J usage is TRBJ2-3, with TRBD1 as a possible D gene (5 bases). CDR1 is SEHNR, CDR2 FQNEAQ, per germline (reference sequence). Trimming pared 2 bases from V and 1 base from J, leaving 16 bases between. The CDR3 covers 17 residues. The chain's CDR3 is CASSLSVLTVGTDTQYF. In DNA form, the CDR3 reads TGTGCCAGCAGCTTATCGGTTCTGACAGTGGGCACAGATACGCAGTATTTT. Complete variable domain (other parts from reference TRBV7-9 and TRBJ2-3): DTGVSQNPRHKITKRGQNVTFRCDPISEHNRLYWYRQTLGQGPEFLTYFQNEAQLEKSRLLSDRFSAERPKGSFSTLEIQRTEQGDSAMYLCASSLSVLTVGTDTQYFGPGTRLTVL.

The chain links TRBV2 to TRBJ2-7, with D possibly matching TRBD2 (6 bases). The CDR3 sequence is 14 residues long. CDR1 is SNHLY, CDR2 FYNNEI, per germline. V was clipped by 7 bases and J by 2 bases, with 15 bases between them. CDR3 coding DNA: TGTGCCAGCACCAAACTAGCAGTCACCTACGAGCAGTACTTC. The encoded protein is CASTKLAVTYEQYF.

The CDR3 DNA follows: TGTGCCAGCATCAATCCGGGACTGGGGACTGAAGCTTTCTTT. This gives the protein CASINPGLGTEAFF. The rearrangement links TRBV5-5 to TRBJ1-1, with a tentative D call TRBD1 (5 bases). Trimming removed 6 bases from V and 5 bases from J, with 17 bases in between. Germline V gene data show CDR1 as SGHKS and CDR2 as YYEKEE (reference sequence). The CDR3 loop spans 14 amino acids.

This clone was counted between two and nine times. The rearrangement uses TRBV5-7 and TRBJ2-7, with D hard to call. TRBV5-7 is known as an ORF, though its function is uncertain. V lost 4 bases and J lost 4, with 15 bases in between. The CDR3 runs to 14 residues. CDR3 in DNA: TGTGCCAGCAGCCTGTCCCCTGGTGCATACGAGCAGTACTTC. Its protein product is CASSLSPGAYEQYF.

There are a few counts of this clone. This chain joins TRBV6-1 and TRBJ2-5; D ambiguous. The germline V and J ends were trimmed by 5 bases and 1 base, with 8 bases remaining between them. This CDR3 contains 13 residues. CDR1 MNHNS and CDR2 SASEGT come from the germline V gene. CDR3 DNA: TGTGCCAGCAGTAAGCTAGGCCAAGAGACCCAGTACTTC. Protein product: CASSKLGQETQYF.

This clone is judged medium-sized. The CDR3 region has the DNA TGTGCCAGCAGCTTGGCTCTCTGGGCAGCCAGCTCTGGGGCCAACGTCCTGACTTTC. It specifies CASSLALWAASSGANVLTF. The chain joins TRBV11-2 to TRBJ2-6; D remains ambiguous. Germline assignment: CDR1 SGHAT and CDR2 FQNNGV. The CDR3 runs to 19 residues. With 3 bases removed from V and 0 bases from J, the gap between germline ends came to 18 bases.

This clone came up a few times. The chain combines TRBV9 with TRBJ2-7; D might be TRBD2 (6 bases). The germline V gene has CDR1 SGDLS and CDR2 YYNGEE. Deletions cut 0 bases from V and 0 bases from J, with 7 bases between. The CDR3 spans 14 residues. CDR3 nucleotides: TGTGCCAGCAGCGTAGGGGACTCCTCCTACGAGCAGTACTTC. It encodes CASSVGDSSYEQYF.

This clone was picked up a small number of times. J is TRBJ2-1 and V is TRBV2; 10 nucleotides match TRBD2. Germline V CDR1 and CDR2: SNHLY, FYNNEI. This CDR3 has 15 residues. J gave up 5 bases and V 6 bases, and 7 bases lay outside the gene matches. The CDR3 coding sequence is TGTGCCAGCAGCAGCGGACTAGCGGACAACAATGAGCAGTTCTTC. Translating it yields CASSSGLADNNEQFF. The whole variable domain, remainder taken from reference TRBV2 and TRBJ2-1, is EPEVTQTPSHQVTQMGQEVILRCVPISNHLYFYWYRQILGQKVEFLVSFYNNEISEKSEIFDDQFSVERPDGSNFTLKIRSTKLEDSAMYFCASSSGLADNNEQFFGPGTRLTVL.

This clone was recorded a few times. The V gene is TRBV7-2, the J gene TRBJ2-7, with D hard to call. The CDR3 totals 11 residues. Germline V lookup: CDR1 SGHTA, CDR2 FQGNSA. Between the trimmed V and J ends, which lost 2 bases and 4 bases, there was a span of 3 bases. The CDR3 loop reads CASSLRYEQYF. The CDR3, as DNA: TGTGCCAGCAGCTTAAGGTACGAGCAGTACTTC.